A selection of T cell receptor beta chains follows, all from one sample in a study of T-cell memory formation after mild COVID-19. A single record per CDR3 protein comes from TCRdb applying MiXCR to the 5' RACE reads. The table includes roughly 610,000 distinct CDR3 sequences, around 15% detected once. The sequencing sample was made of PBMCs or a T cell subset sorted from them (not recorded which). These receptors were collected from an adult woman who had mild COVID-19 (a few samples of this study predate the infection). Cell type and time point are not known. Both conserved end residues are part of each CDR3. A D gene is named only where the DNA matches it firmly. The size field is filled for only some rows; it gives once, few, many or a size class.

d_call: TRBD1
v_call: TRBV7-3
cdr3_length: 16
j_call: TRBJ2-2
clone_size: few
cdr3_aa: CASSPDVDRGYGELFF
cdr3_nt: TGTGCCAGCAGCCCGGATGTGGACAGGGGGTACGGGGAGCTGTTTTTT

d_call: NA
v_call: TRBV24-1
cdr3_length: 12
j_call: TRBJ2-2
clone_size: NA
cdr3_aa: CATSGGSGELFF
cdr3_nt: TGTGCCACCAGTGGGGGTTCCGGGGAGCTGTTTTTT

d_call: NA
v_call: TRBV20-1
cdr3_length: 14
j_call: TRBJ1-5
clone_size: few
cdr3_aa: CSARRPGSNQPQHF
cdr3_nt: TGCAGTGCTAGACGGCCAGGGAGCAATCAGCCCCAGCATTTT

d_call: NA
v_call: TRBV24-1
cdr3_length: 14
j_call: TRBJ2-5
clone_size: few
cdr3_aa: CATSEGTYQETQYF
cdr3_nt: TGTGCCACCAGTGAGGGCACGTACCAAGAGACCCAGTACTTC

d_call: NA
v_call: TRBV29-1
cdr3_length: 12
j_call: TRBJ2-7
clone_size: NA
cdr3_aa: CSVEVLGYEQYF
cdr3_nt: TGCAGCGTTGAGGTCCTGGGATACGAGCAGTACTTC

d_call: NA
v_call: TRBV20-1
cdr3_length: 13
j_call: TRBJ2-7
clone_size: few
cdr3_aa: CSARARTAYEQYF
cdr3_nt: TGCAGTGCTAGAGCCAGGACAGCCTACGAGCAGTACTTC

d_call: TRBD2
v_call: TRBV6-2/TRBV6-3
cdr3_length: 13
j_call: TRBJ2-3
clone_size: NA
cdr3_aa: CASSWTSEDTQYF
cdr3_nt: TGTGCCAGCAGTTGGACTAGCGAGGATACGCAGTATTTT

d_call: NA
v_call: TRBV4-1
cdr3_length: 13
j_call: TRBJ1-1
clone_size: few
cdr3_aa: CASRSQLGTEAFF
cdr3_nt: TGCGCCAGCAGGAGCCAGTTGGGCACTGAAGCTTTCTTT

d_call: TRBD1
v_call: TRBV12-3/TRBV12-4
cdr3_length: 14
j_call: TRBJ2-7
clone_size: NA
cdr3_aa: CASSPSGTVYEQYF
cdr3_nt: TGTGCCAGCAGTCCTTCAGGGACAGTTTACGAGCAGTACTTC

d_call: NA
v_call: TRBV12-3/TRBV12-4
cdr3_length: 17
j_call: TRBJ2-2
clone_size: NA
cdr3_aa: CASSFLYQGKNTGELFF
cdr3_nt: TGTGCCAGCAGTTTCTTATACCAGGGGAAAAACACCGGGGAGCTGTTTTTT

d_call: TRBD1
v_call: TRBV7-2
cdr3_length: 13
j_call: TRBJ2-7
clone_size: NA
cdr3_aa: CASSSRQGVEQYF
cdr3_nt: TGTGCCAGCAGCTCCCGACAGGGGGTCGAGCAGTACTTC

d_call: TRBD2
v_call: TRBV7-2
cdr3_length: 17
j_call: TRBJ2-1
clone_size: NA
cdr3_aa: CASSLGTSGPYYNEQFF
cdr3_nt: TGTGCCAGCAGCTTGGGGACTAGCGGGCCCTACTACAATGAGCAGTTCTTC

d_call: NA
v_call: TRBV5-1
cdr3_length: 14
j_call: TRBJ2-3
clone_size: few
cdr3_aa: CASSRRTATDTQYF
cdr3_nt: TGCGCCAGCAGCAGAAGGACAGCTACAGATACGCAGTATTTT

d_call: NA
v_call: TRBV20-1
cdr3_length: 14
j_call: TRBJ1-2
clone_size: NA
cdr3_aa: CSATQGNSSYGYTF
cdr3_nt: TGCAGTGCTACCCAGGGGAATTCCTCCTATGGCTACACCTTC

d_call: TRBD1
v_call: TRBV6-6
cdr3_length: 18
j_call: TRBJ1-1
clone_size: few
cdr3_aa: CASSFPSGTAITPLLAFF
cdr3_nt: TGTGCCAGCAGTTTTCCCTCCGGGACAGCCATTACCCCCCTTTTGGCTTTCTTT

d_call: NA
v_call: TRBV7-9
cdr3_length: 14
j_call: TRBJ2-7
clone_size: NA
cdr3_aa: CASSLADGTYEQYF
cdr3_nt: TGTGCCAGCAGCTTAGCGGACGGGACCTACGAGCAGTACTTC

d_call: TRBD1
v_call: TRBV5-1
cdr3_length: 16
j_call: TRBJ2-2
clone_size: few
cdr3_aa: CASSSKGQGGPGELFF
cdr3_nt: TGCGCCAGCAGCTCTAAAGGACAGGGGGGTCCCGGGGAGCTGTTTTTT

d_call: TRBD2
v_call: TRBV19
cdr3_length: 15
j_call: TRBJ2-7
clone_size: few
cdr3_aa: CASSIDRGRRYEQYF
cdr3_nt: TGTGCCAGTAGTATAGATCGCGGGAGGCGATACGAGCAGTACTTC

d_call: TRBD2
v_call: TRBV9
cdr3_length: 17
j_call: TRBJ2-3
clone_size: few
cdr3_aa: CASSVDLAGASTDTQYF
cdr3_nt: TGTGCCAGCAGCGTAGATCTAGCGGGCGCGAGCACAGATACGCAGTATTTT

d_call: TRBD2
v_call: TRBV6-1
cdr3_length: 15
j_call: TRBJ2-7
clone_size: once
cdr3_aa: CASSEEVSGDYEQYF
cdr3_nt: TGTGCCAGCAGTGAAGAGGTCAGCGGGGACTACGAGCAGTACTTC

d_call: NA
v_call: TRBV19
cdr3_length: 15
j_call: TRBJ2-2
clone_size: few
cdr3_aa: CASSIRARGTGELFF
cdr3_nt: NA

d_call: NA
v_call: TRBV4-3
cdr3_length: 16
j_call: TRBJ1-6
clone_size: NA
cdr3_aa: CASSQDGSSYNSPLHF
cdr3_nt: TGCGCCAGCAGCCAAGACGGGAGCTCCTATAATTCACCCCTCCACTTT

d_call: TRBD1
v_call: TRBV20-1
cdr3_length: 13
j_call: TRBJ1-2
clone_size: few
cdr3_aa: CSARRETGTGYTF
cdr3_nt: TGCAGTGCCAGAAGGGAGACAGGGACTGGCTACACCTTC

d_call: TRBD2
v_call: TRBV29-1
cdr3_length: 15
j_call: TRBJ2-5
clone_size: NA
cdr3_aa: CSVGLAEALQETQYF
cdr3_nt: TGCAGCGTAGGACTAGCGGAGGCACTCCAAGAGACCCAGTACTTC

d_call: NA
v_call: TRBV11-3
cdr3_length: 15
j_call: TRBJ2-2
clone_size: NA
cdr3_aa: CASSLGIGGTGELFF
cdr3_nt: TGTGCCAGCAGCTTAGGCATAGGGGGGACCGGGGAGCTGTTTTTT

d_call: TRBD1
v_call: TRBV7-9
cdr3_length: 17
j_call: TRBJ2-3
clone_size: many
cdr3_aa: CASSPHRTGPSTDTQYF
cdr3_nt: TGTGCCAGCAGCCCGCATCGGACAGGGCCAAGCACAGATACGCAGTATTTT

d_call: TRBD2
v_call: TRBV5-1
cdr3_length: 14
j_call: TRBJ2-7
clone_size: few
cdr3_aa: CASSLVSGDYEQYF
cdr3_nt: TGCGCCAGCAGCTTGGTCAGCGGGGACTACGAGCAGTACTTC

d_call: NA
v_call: TRBV15
cdr3_length: 19
j_call: TRBJ1-2
clone_size: NA
cdr3_aa: CATSRDGRTGQDSPWGYTF
cdr3_nt: TGTGCCACCAGCAGAGATGGGCGTACAGGCCAAGACAGCCCCTGGGGCTACACCTTC

d_call: TRBD2
v_call: TRBV20-1
cdr3_length: 17
j_call: TRBJ2-1
clone_size: few
cdr3_aa: CSARGRPSGSKYNEQFF
cdr3_nt: TGCAGTGCTAGAGGCCGGCCTAGCGGGAGTAAGTACAATGAGCAGTTCTTC

d_call: NA
v_call: TRBV20-1
cdr3_length: 15
j_call: TRBJ2-7
clone_size: NA
cdr3_aa: CSALSRTEYSYEQYF
cdr3_nt: TGCAGTGCTCTAAGTAGGACAGAGTACTCCTACGAGCAGTACTTC

d_call: TRBD1
v_call: TRBV30
cdr3_length: 17
j_call: TRBJ2-4
clone_size: NA
cdr3_aa: CAWGYQQGALAKNIQYF
cdr3_nt: TGTGCCTGGGGATACCAACAGGGGGCTCTAGCCAAAAACATTCAGTACTTC

d_call: NA
v_call: TRBV12-3/TRBV12-4
cdr3_length: 16
j_call: TRBJ2-7
clone_size: NA
cdr3_aa: CASSPGMWGVSYEQYF
cdr3_nt: TGTGCCAGCAGCCCGGGGATGTGGGGGGTAAGCTACGAGCAGTACTTC

d_call: NA
v_call: TRBV4-3
cdr3_length: 13
j_call: TRBJ2-7
clone_size: NA
cdr3_aa: CASSQEESREQYF
cdr3_nt: TGCGCCAGCAGCCAAGAAGAAAGCCGGGAGCAGTACTTC

d_call: TRBD1
v_call: TRBV5-5
cdr3_length: 14
j_call: TRBJ2-7
clone_size: NA
cdr3_aa: CASSGRDRYYEQYF
cdr3_nt: TGTGCCAGCAGCGGACGGGACAGATACTACGAGCAGTACTTC

d_call: NA
v_call: TRBV18
cdr3_length: 13
j_call: TRBJ2-7
clone_size: NA
cdr3_aa: CASSPLATYEQYF
cdr3_nt: TGTGCCAGCTCACCACTAGCCACCTACGAGCAGTACTTC

d_call: TRBD1
v_call: TRBV27
cdr3_length: 14
j_call: TRBJ2-7
clone_size: NA
cdr3_aa: CATLYDRGSYEQYF
cdr3_nt: TGTGCCACCCTTTACGACAGGGGATCCTACGAGCAGTACTTC

d_call: TRBD2
v_call: TRBV3-1
cdr3_length: 15
j_call: TRBJ2-3
clone_size: many
cdr3_aa: CASSQGGGSTDTQYF
cdr3_nt: TGTGCCAGCAGCCAAGGCGGGGGTAGCACAGATACGCAGTATTTT

d_call: TRBD2
v_call: TRBV6-5
cdr3_length: 16
j_call: TRBJ2-3
clone_size: NA
cdr3_aa: CASSSVGLAGTDTQYF
cdr3_nt: TGTGCCAGCAGTTCCGTCGGACTAGCGGGCACAGATACGCAGTATTTT

d_call: NA
v_call: TRBV24-1
cdr3_length: 14
j_call: TRBJ2-5
clone_size: many
cdr3_aa: CATSVSPWTLTQYF
cdr3_nt: TGTGCCACCAGTGTTTCTCCTTGGACATTGACCCAGTACTTC

d_call: NA
v_call: TRBV5-1
cdr3_length: 19
j_call: TRBJ2-7
clone_size: many
cdr3_aa: CASSLVYGSRTTDSYEQYF
cdr3_nt: TGCGCCAGCAGCTTGGTTTATGGGAGCCGAACTACCGACTCCTACGAGCAGTACTTC

d_call: NA
v_call: TRBV12-3/TRBV12-4
cdr3_length: 14
j_call: TRBJ2-3
clone_size: many
cdr3_aa: CASSLRGGADTQYF
cdr3_nt: TGTGCCAGCAGTTTAAGAGGGGGGGCAGATACGCAGTATTTT

d_call: NA
v_call: TRBV5-1
cdr3_length: 16
j_call: TRBJ2-3
clone_size: NA
cdr3_aa: CASSLLPGGMTDTQYF
cdr3_nt: TGCGCCAGCAGCTTGCTCCCGGGGGGCATGACAGATACGCAGTATTTT

d_call: TRBD2
v_call: TRBV6-2/TRBV6-3
cdr3_length: 15
j_call: TRBJ2-3
clone_size: NA
cdr3_aa: CASSQGLAFTDTQYF
cdr3_nt: TGTGCCAGCAGCCAGGGACTAGCTTTCACAGATACGCAGTATTTT

d_call: NA
v_call: TRBV3-1
cdr3_length: 17
j_call: TRBJ2-6
clone_size: NA
cdr3_aa: CASSHGVGPYGANVLTF
cdr3_nt: TGTGCCAGCAGCCACGGGGTTGGGCCCTATGGGGCCAACGTCCTGACTTTC

d_call: NA
v_call: TRBV6-5
cdr3_length: 16
j_call: TRBJ1-5
clone_size: few
cdr3_aa: CASSYPEGGSNQPQHF
cdr3_nt: TGTGCCAGCAGTTACCCCGAAGGGGGATCCAATCAGCCCCAGCATTTT

d_call: NA
v_call: TRBV7-2
cdr3_length: 11
j_call: TRBJ2-5
clone_size: few
cdr3_aa: CASTSTKAQYF
cdr3_nt: TGTGCCAGCACCAGTACAAAGGCCCAGTACTTC

d_call: TRBD1
v_call: TRBV5-1
cdr3_length: 17
j_call: TRBJ1-1
clone_size: few
cdr3_aa: CASSPYGTGHANTEAFF
cdr3_nt: TGCGCCAGCAGCCCATATGGGACAGGGCATGCGAACACTGAAGCTTTCTTT

d_call: NA
v_call: TRBV2
cdr3_length: 13
j_call: TRBJ1-1
clone_size: few
cdr3_aa: CASSVQPNTEAFF
cdr3_nt: TGTGCCAGCAGTGTCCAGCCGAACACTGAAGCTTTCTTT

d_call: NA
v_call: TRBV7-9
cdr3_length: 14
j_call: TRBJ2-5
clone_size: few
cdr3_aa: CASSLETDQETQYF
cdr3_nt: TGTGCCAGCAGCTTAGAGACAGACCAAGAGACCCAGTACTTC

d_call: NA
v_call: TRBV4-3
cdr3_length: 15
j_call: TRBJ2-7
clone_size: NA
cdr3_aa: CASSQVRGPGYEQYF
cdr3_nt: TGCGCCAGCAGCCAAGTACGGGGGCCTGGCTACGAGCAGTACTTC

d_call: NA
v_call: TRBV6-5
cdr3_length: 14
j_call: TRBJ1-1
clone_size: few
cdr3_aa: CASRRTGTGTEAFF
cdr3_nt: TGTGCCAGCAGGCGGACCGGGACGGGCACTGAAGCTTTCTTT

d_call: TRBD1
v_call: TRBV15
cdr3_length: 15
j_call: TRBJ2-5
clone_size: NA
cdr3_aa: CATSFYYGTAETQYF
cdr3_nt: TGTGCCACGTCATTCTACTACGGGACAGCAGAGACCCAGTACTTC

d_call: NA
v_call: TRBV7-9
cdr3_length: 14
j_call: TRBJ2-7
clone_size: NA
cdr3_aa: CASSTRGNSYEQYF
cdr3_nt: TGTGCCAGCAGCACCCGAGGTAACAGCTACGAGCAGTACTTC

d_call: NA
v_call: TRBV30
cdr3_length: 14
j_call: TRBJ1-2
clone_size: once
cdr3_aa: CAWSLPSPNYGYTF
cdr3_nt: TGTGCCTGGAGTCTGCCTTCCCCCAACTATGGCTACACCTTC

d_call: NA
v_call: TRBV4-3
cdr3_length: 14
j_call: TRBJ2-7
clone_size: few
cdr3_aa: CASSQEALGYEQYF
cdr3_nt: TGCGCCAGCAGCCAAGAAGCCCTCGGGTACGAGCAGTACTTC

d_call: NA
v_call: TRBV9
cdr3_length: 15
j_call: TRBJ2-7
clone_size: few
cdr3_aa: CASSVASGPGYEQYF
cdr3_nt: TGTGCCAGCAGCGTAGCTTCGGGGCCCGGATACGAGCAGTACTTC

d_call: NA
v_call: TRBV7-9
cdr3_length: 15
j_call: TRBJ2-3
clone_size: few
cdr3_aa: CASSSRQEYTDTQYF
cdr3_nt: TGTGCCAGCAGCTCTCGACAGGAGTACACAGATACGCAGTATTTT